The rows below give T cell receptor beta chains drawn from one sample of a study of blood T cell repertoires in COVID-19. The table came from immunoSEQ multiplex PCR; TCRdb's copy has only in-frame clones and leaves some out. The sample records approximately 230,000 clones, about nine tenths being singletons. Material for sequencing was PBMCs or T cells enriched from blood (not recorded which). All receptors come from a man younger than 30 who had recovered from COVID-19. Each CDR3 is given with its conserved first and last residue. D genes are given only for firm matches. The size field is filled for only some rows; it gives once, few, many or a size class.

v_call	clone_size	j_call	d_call	cdr3_nt	cdr3_aa
TRBV6-5	.	TRBJ2-2	.	TGTGCCAGCAGTTACGCCGGGGGGAACACCGGGGAGCTGTTTTTT	CASSYAGGNTGELFF
TRBV19	.	TRBJ1-4	TRBD1	TGTGCCAGTAAGTTGCGGGACAGTGAAAAACTGTTTTTT	CASKLRDSEKLFF
TRBV5-1	.	TRBJ2-3	TRBD2	TGCGCCAGCAGCGAGGGACTAGCGGGAGCGCGAGATACGCAGTATTTT	CASSEGLAGARDTQYF
TRBV19	few	TRBJ2-7	TRBD2	TGTGCCAGTAGTATTAGTCTAGCGGACGAGCAGTACTTC	CASSISLADEQYF
TRBV7-6	.	TRBJ1-2	.	TGTGCCAGCAGCTTAGGATGGGGGGACGGGGGCTACACCTTC	CASSLGWGDGGYTF
TRBV5-5	.	TRBJ2-6	.	TGTGCCAGCAGCTTGGGTCCAGGGTCTGGGGCCAACGTCCTGACTTTC	CASSLGPGSGANVLTF
TRBV6-5	.	TRBJ2-1	.	TGTGCCAGCAGCACCTGGGGGGGCGATGAGCAGTTCTTC	CASSTWGGDEQFF
TRBV6-5	.	TRBJ1-1	.	TGTGCCAGCAGTTACCATGACGGGGGACGCACTGAAGCTTTCTTT	CASSYHDGGRTEAFF
TRBV20-1	.	TRBJ2-1	TRBD2	TGCAGTGCTAGTGGACTAGCGGGAGTCGGAAATGAGCAGTTCTTC	CSASGLAGVGNEQFF
TRBV19	.	TRBJ2-3	TRBD2	TGTGCCAGTAGTACCGGCGGGAGAGGCACAGATACGCAGTATTTT	CASSTGGRGTDTQYF
TRBV9	.	TRBJ2-1	TRBD2	TGTGCCAGCAGCCTCAACCCGGGACTAGCGGGAAGTAGCTCCTACAATGAGCAGTTCTTC	CASSLNPGLAGSSSYNEQFF
TRBV27	.	TRBJ2-7	TRBD1	TGTGCCAGCAGTTTAATATTACAGGGGGCGATAGTCTCCGAGCAGTACTTC	CASSLILQGAIVSEQYF
TRBV7-8	.	TRBJ2-3	.	TGTGCCAGCAGCTTAGGAGGCACAGATACGCAGTATTTT	CASSLGGTDTQYF
TRBV6-5	.	TRBJ2-7	TRBD1	TGTGCCAGCAGTAGCCGGGACAGAGCCTACGAGCAGTACTTC	CASSSRDRAYEQYF
TRBV21-1	.	TRBJ2-2	.	TGTGCCAGCAGCAGTTTCCAGGGTCAGAGAACCGGGGAGCTGTTTTTT	CASSSFQGQRTGELFF
TRBV29-1	.	TRBJ2-5	TRBD2	TGCAGCGTTGATGCTAGCGGGAGGGCCGCGGAGACCCAGTACTTC	CSVDASGRAAETQYF
TRBV19	.	TRBJ2-2	.	TGTGCCAGTAGTATAGGACAGGTACTGACCGGGGAGCTGTTTTTT	CASSIGQVLTGELFF
TRBV19	.	TRBJ1-2	TRBD1	TGTGCCAGTAGTACCACCATACAGGGGTTTATGAGCTACACCTTC	CASSTTIQGFMSYTF
TRBV6-5	.	TRBJ1-1	TRBD1	TGTGCCAGCAGTTCAGGACAGGGGGCGAGGAACACTGAAGCTTTCTTT	CASSSGQGARNTEAFF
TRBV9	.	TRBJ2-5	.	TGTGCCAGCAGCTCCCAGGGTCGGGAGACCCAGTACTTC	CASSSQGRETQYF
TRBV5-1	.	TRBJ1-2	.	TGCGCCAGCAGCGCCTCTCAAGGGGATGGCTACACCTTC	CASSASQGDGYTF
TRBV19	.	TRBJ1-1	.	TGTGCCAGTAGTATAGATCTGAGATCTGAAGCTTTCTTT	CASSIDLRSEAFF
TRBV1	.	TRBJ2-7	.	TGCACCTTTCCAAGCCCCCCGTCGGGGGGCCCTCACGAGCAGTACTTC	CTFPSPPSGGPHEQYF
TRBV7-6	.	TRBJ1-2	TRBD1	TGTGCCAGCAGCCTCGAAATAACAGGGGAGGGCTACACCTTC	CASSLEITGEGYTF
TRBV30	.	TRBJ1-2	.	TGTGCCTGGAGTCCTCCGGGGGGCCCCAACTATGGCTACACCTTC	CAWSPPGGPNYGYTF
TRBV29-1	once	TRBJ2-1	TRBD2	TGCAGCGTTGAGAAGCGGGGAGACTCCTACAATGAGCAGTTCTTC	CSVEKRGDSYNEQFF
TRBV5-1	.	TRBJ2-1	.	TGCGCCAGCAGCTACGAGTACAATGAGCAGTTCTTC	CASSYEYNEQFF
TRBV30	.	TRBJ2-7	.	TGTGCCTTGATGATACAGGGTCGGCTGTCCCCGCCTTACGAGCAGTACTTC	CALMIQGRLSPPYEQYF